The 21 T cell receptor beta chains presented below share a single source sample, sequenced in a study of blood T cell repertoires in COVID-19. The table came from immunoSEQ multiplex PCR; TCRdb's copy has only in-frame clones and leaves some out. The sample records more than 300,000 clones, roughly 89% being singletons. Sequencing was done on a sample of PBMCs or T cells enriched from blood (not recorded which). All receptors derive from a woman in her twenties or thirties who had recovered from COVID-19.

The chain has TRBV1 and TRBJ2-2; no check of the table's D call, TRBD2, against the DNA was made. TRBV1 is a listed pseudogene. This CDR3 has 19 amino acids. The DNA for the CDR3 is TGCACCAGCAGCCAAGATATTACCTGGCTAGCGGTCCTCACCGGGGAGCTGTTTTTT. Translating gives CTSSQDITWLAVLTGELFF.

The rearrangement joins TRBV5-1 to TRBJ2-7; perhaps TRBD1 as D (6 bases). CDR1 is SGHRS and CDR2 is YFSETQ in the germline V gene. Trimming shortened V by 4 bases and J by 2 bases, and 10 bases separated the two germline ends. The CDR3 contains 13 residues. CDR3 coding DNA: TGCGCCAGCAGCCAGGGGCCTACCTACGAGCAGTACTTC. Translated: CASSQGPTYEQYF.

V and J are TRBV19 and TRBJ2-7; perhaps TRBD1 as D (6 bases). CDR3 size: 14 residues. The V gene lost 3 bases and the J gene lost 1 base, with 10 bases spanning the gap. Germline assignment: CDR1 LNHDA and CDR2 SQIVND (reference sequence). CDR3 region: CASSIATGSYEQYF. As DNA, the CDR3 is TGTGCCAGTAGTATCGCCACAGGGTCCTACGAGCAGTACTTC. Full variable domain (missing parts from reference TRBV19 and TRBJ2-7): DGGITQSPKYLFRKEGQNVTLSCEQNLNHDAMYWYRQDPGQGLRLIYYSQIVNDFQKGDIAEGYSVSREKKESFPLTVTSAQKNPTAFYLCASSIATGSYEQYFGPGTRLTVT.

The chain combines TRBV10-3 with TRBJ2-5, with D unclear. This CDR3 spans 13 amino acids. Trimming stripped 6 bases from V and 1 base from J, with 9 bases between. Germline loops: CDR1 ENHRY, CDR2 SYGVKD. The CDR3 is CAISPQAQETQYF. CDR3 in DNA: TGTGCCATCAGCCCCCAGGCCCAAGAGACCCAGTACTTC.

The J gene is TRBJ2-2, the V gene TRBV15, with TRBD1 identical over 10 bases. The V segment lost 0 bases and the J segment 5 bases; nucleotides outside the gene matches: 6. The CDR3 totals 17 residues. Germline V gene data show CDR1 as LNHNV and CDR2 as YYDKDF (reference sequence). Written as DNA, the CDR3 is TGTGCCACCAGCAGAGATTTCGACAGGGGGCCGACCGGGGAGCTGTTTTTT. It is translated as CATSRDFDRGPTGELFF.

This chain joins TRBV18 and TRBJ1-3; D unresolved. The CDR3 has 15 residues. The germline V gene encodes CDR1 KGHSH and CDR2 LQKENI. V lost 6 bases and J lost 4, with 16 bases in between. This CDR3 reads CASSRLEGTGNTIYF. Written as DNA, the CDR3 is TGTGCCAGCTCCCGACTAGAGGGTACCGGAAACACCATATATTTT.

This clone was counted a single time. The CDR3 spells CASSPSFSGNTIYF. CDR3 bases: TGTGCCAGCTCACCCTCTTTCTCTGGAAACACCATATATTTT. The chain combines TRBV18 with TRBJ1-3; D is unclear. V was cut by 3 bases and J by 0 bases, with 6 bases left in between. CDR3 length: 14 amino acids. Germline V CDR1 and CDR2: KGHSH, LQKENI. The full variable domain, with the rest looked up from reference TRBV18 and TRBJ1-3, is NAGVMQNPRHLVRRRGQEARLRCSPMKGHSHVYWYRQLPEEGLKFMVYLQKENIIDESGMPKERFSAEFPKEGPSILRIQQVVRGDSAAYFCASSPSFSGNTIYFGEGSWLTVV.

In nucleotides, the CDR3 is TGCGCCAGCAGCACAAACCCGGGACTAGCGGGAGAGGCGAAGTTCTTC. It translates to CASSTNPGLAGEAKFF. V gene TRBV5-1 combines with J gene TRBJ2-1; 14 nucleotides line up with TRBD2. CDR1 is SGHRS and CDR2 is YFSETQ in the germline V gene. This CDR3 is 16 amino acids long. After removal of 4 bases from V and 14 bases from J, the junction contained 14 bases not matched to a gene.

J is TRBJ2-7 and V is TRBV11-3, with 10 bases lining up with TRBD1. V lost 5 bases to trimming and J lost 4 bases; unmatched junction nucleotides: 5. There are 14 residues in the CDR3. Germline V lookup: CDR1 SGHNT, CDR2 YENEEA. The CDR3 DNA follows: TGTGCCAGCAGCCCGGGACAGGGGAGGTACGAGCAGTACTTC. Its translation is CASSPGQGRYEQYF.

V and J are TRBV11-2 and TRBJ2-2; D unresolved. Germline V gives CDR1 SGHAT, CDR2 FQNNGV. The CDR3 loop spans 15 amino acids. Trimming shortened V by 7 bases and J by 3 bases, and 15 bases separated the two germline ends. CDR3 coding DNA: TGTGCCAGCACCCAACAGAGTCACTACACCGGGGAGCTGTTTTTT. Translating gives CASTQQSHYTGELFF. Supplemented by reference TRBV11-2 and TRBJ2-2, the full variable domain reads EAGVAQSPRYKIIEKRQSVAFWCNPISGHATLYWYQQILGQGPKLLIQFQNNGVVDDSQLPKDRFSAERLKGVDSTLKIQPAKLEDSAVYLCASTQQSHYTGELFFGEGSRLTVL.

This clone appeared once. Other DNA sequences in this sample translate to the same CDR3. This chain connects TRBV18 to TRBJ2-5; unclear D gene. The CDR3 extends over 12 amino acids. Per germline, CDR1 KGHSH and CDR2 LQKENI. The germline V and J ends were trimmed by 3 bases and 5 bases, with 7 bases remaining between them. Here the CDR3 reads CASSPLGETQYF. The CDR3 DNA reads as TGTGCCAGCTCACCTCTCGGGGAGACCCAGTACTTC.

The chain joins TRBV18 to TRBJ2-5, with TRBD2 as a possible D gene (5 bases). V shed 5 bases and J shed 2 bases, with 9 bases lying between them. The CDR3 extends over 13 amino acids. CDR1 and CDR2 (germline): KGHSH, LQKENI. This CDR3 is CASSELVQETQYF. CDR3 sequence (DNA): TGTGCCAGCTCAGAACTAGTTCAAGAGACCCAGTACTTC.

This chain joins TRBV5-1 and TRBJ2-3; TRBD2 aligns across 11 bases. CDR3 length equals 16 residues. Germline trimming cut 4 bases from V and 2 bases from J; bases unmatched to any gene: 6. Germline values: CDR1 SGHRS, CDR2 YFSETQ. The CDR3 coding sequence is TGCGCCAGCAGCCCAGGGACTAGCGGCTACACAGATACGCAGTATTTT. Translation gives CASSPGTSGYTDTQYF.

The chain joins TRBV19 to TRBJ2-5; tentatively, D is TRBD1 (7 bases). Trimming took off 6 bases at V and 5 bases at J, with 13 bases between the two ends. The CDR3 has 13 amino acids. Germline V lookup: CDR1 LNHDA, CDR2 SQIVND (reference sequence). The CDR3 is CASRQGGGETQYF. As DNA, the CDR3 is TGTGCCAGTAGGCAGGGGGGTGGGGAGACCCAGTACTTC.

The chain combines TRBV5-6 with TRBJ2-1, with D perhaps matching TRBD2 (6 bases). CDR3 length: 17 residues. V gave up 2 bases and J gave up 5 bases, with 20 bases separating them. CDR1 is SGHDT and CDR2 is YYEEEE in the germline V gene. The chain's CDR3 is CASSFYLEAGRNNEQFF. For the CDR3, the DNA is TGTGCCAGCAGCTTCTATCTCGAGGCGGGACGGAACAATGAGCAGTTCTTC.

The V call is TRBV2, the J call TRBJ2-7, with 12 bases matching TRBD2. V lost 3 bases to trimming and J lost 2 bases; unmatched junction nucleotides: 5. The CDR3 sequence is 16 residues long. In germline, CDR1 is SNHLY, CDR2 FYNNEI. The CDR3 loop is CASSDMTSGSTYEQYF. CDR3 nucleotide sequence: TGTGCCAGCAGTGACATGACTAGCGGGAGTACCTACGAGCAGTACTTC. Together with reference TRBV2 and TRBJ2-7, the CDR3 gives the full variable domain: EPEVTQTPSHQVTQMGQEVILRCVPISNHLYFYWYRQILGQKVEFLVSFYNNEISEKSEIFDDQFSVERPDGSNFTLKIRSTKLEDSAMYFCASSDMTSGSTYEQYFGPGTRLTVT.

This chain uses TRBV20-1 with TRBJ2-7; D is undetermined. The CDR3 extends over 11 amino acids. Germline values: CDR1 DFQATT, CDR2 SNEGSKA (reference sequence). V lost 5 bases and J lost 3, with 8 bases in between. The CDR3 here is CSAADSYEQYF. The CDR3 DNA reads TGCAGTGCTGCTGATAGCTACGAGCAGTACTTC.

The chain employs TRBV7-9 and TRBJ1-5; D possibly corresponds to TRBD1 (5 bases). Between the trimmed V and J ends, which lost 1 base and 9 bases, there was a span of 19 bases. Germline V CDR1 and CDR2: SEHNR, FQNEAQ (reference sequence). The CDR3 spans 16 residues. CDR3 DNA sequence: TGTGCCAGCAGCTTAGACGGGGACTTAGCGGGGACGCCCCAGCATTTT. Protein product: CASSLDGDLAGTPQHF.

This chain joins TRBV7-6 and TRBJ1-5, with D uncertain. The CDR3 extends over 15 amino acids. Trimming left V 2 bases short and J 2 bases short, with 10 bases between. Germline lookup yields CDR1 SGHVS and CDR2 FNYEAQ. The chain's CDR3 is CASSLMMGGNQPQHF. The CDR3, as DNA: TGTGCCAGCAGCTTAATGATGGGAGGCAATCAGCCCCAGCATTTT.

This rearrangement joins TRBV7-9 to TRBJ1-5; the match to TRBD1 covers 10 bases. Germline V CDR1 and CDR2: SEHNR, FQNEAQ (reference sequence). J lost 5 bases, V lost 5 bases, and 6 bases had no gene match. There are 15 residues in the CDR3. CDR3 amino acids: CASSPTGGRDQPQHF. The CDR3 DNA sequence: TGTGCCAGCAGCCCGACAGGGGGCAGGGATCAGCCCCAGCATTTT.

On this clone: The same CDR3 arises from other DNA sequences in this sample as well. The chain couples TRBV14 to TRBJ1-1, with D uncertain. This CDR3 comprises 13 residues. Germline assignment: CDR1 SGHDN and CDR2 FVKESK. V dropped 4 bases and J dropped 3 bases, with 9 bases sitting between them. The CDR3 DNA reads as TGTGCCAGCAGCCGAAACCGGGACACTGAAGCTTTCTTT. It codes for CASSRNRDTEAFF.